This T cell receptor beta chain was captured by sequencing in a study of regulatory T cells in long-lasting Graves disease. The V gene end was trimmed by 5 bases and the J gene end by 6 bases; junction bases not matched to a gene: 6. CDR1 is SGHAT and CDR2 is FQNNGV in the germline V gene. The CDR3 runs to 14 residues. Findings and limits, study-wide: Newly diagnosed disease favored TRBV20-1 and TRBJ2-1 over persistent disease. The study examined only peripheral blood, not thyroid tissue.

The time point is: persistent/refractory GD, antithyroid drugs over 5 years with positive TRAb. PBMCs provided the RNA from which the TCR library was made. This clonotype was seen at least ten times. Antigen unknown. CDR3-region Arm-PCR and iRepertoire HTBI primers produced the TCR beta libraries. Each CDR3 protein gets one entry after TCRdb re-called the multiplex PCR reads with MiXCR. Among 650,000 to 850,000 distinct CDR3 sequences, roughly 30% were seen once, and the ten largest hold around 40%. The origin of this receptor is a female donor with Graves disease. Sequencing was performed on peripheral blood mononuclear cells (PBMCs), taken when the disease was refractory, from a patient treated with antithyroid drugs. The rearrangement joins TRBV11-2 to TRBJ1-5, with TRBD1 matching 8 bases. CDR3 residues: CASSEGQVGQPQHF. CDR3 nucleotides: TGTGCCAGCAGCGAGGGACAGGTGGGTCAGCCCCAGCATTTT.